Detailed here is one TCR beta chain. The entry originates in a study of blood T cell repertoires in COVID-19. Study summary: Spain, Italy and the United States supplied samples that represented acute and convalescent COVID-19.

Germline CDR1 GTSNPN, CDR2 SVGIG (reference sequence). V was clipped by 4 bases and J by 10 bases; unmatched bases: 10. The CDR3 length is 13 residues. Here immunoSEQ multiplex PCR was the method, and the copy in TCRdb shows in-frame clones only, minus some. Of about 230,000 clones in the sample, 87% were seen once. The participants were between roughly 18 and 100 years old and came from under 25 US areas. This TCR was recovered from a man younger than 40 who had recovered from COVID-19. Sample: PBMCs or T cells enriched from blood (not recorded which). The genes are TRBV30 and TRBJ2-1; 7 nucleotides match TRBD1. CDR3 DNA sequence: TGTGCCTGGAACATACAGGGGATCAGCGAGCAGTTCTTC. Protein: CAWNIQGISEQFF. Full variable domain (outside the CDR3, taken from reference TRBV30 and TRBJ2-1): SQTIHQWPATLVQPVGSPLSLECTVEGTSNPNLYWYRQAAGRGLQLLFYSVGIGQISSEVPQNLSASRPQDRQFILSSKKLLLSDSGFYLCAWNIQGISEQFFGPGTRLTVL.